This is a list of T cell receptor beta chains from one sample in a study of blood T cells in healthy people across ages. From the 5' RACE reads, TCRdb called clonotypes with MiXCR, one entry per CDR3 protein. The sample contains about 770,000 distinct CDR3 sequences, around 45% of which appear only once. What was sequenced was blood. These receptors all come from a man aged 55-75 years in good health. The CDR3 runs from the conserved cysteine through the conserved F or W. A D gene is named only where the DNA matches it firmly. Clone size is shown for a subset of rows, as once, few, many or a class of expanded clone.

cdr3_nt cdr3_aa j_call clone_size d_call v_call
TGTGCCAGCAGCCCGGTGACACAACCCAAAAACATTCAGTACTTC CASSPVTQPKNIQYF TRBJ2-4 - - TRBV7-2
TGTGCCAGCAGCGCCGGGACAGGGGGACTGGGTGAGCAGTTCTTC CASSAGTGGLGEQFF TRBJ2-1 - TRBD1 TRBV6-4
TGCAGTGCTAGAAAGTCAGCTAGTGCAACTAATGAAAAACTGTTTTTT CSARKSASATNEKLFF TRBJ1-4 few - TRBV20-1
TGCAGTGCTAGAGGAGTAGGGAACACTGAAGCTTTCTTT CSARGVGNTEAFF TRBJ1-1 - - TRBV20-1
TGTGCCAGCAGCGCTGCGGGGACGAACACCGGGGAGCTGTTTTTT CASSAAGTNTGELFF TRBJ2-2 many - TRBV7-3
TGTGCCAGCAGCGTACCAAGGACAGGGTTGAACACTGAAGCTTTCTTT CASSVPRTGLNTEAFF TRBJ1-1 - TRBD1 TRBV9
TGTGCCAGCCTTTTGGGTGGGACTGAGACGCAGTATTTT CASLLGGTETQYF TRBJ2-3 once - TRBV12-3/TRBV12-4
TGTGCCAGCAGCTTGGGGACACAACTAACCAATCAGCCCCAGCATTTT CASSLGTQLTNQPQHF TRBJ1-5 once - TRBV7-9
TGTGCCATCTCGCGCAATCCGAACACTGAAGCTTTCTTT CAISRNPNTEAFF TRBJ1-1 - - TRBV10-3
TGTGCCAGCAGCTTAGTTCAAGGTTGCGAGCAGTACTTC CASSLVQGCEQYF TRBJ2-7 - - TRBV7-2
TGTGCCAGCAGGTATGGGCCCCCTGCGGGTACCTACGAGCAGTACTTC CASRYGPPAGTYEQYF TRBJ2-7 - - TRBV5-4
TGTGCCAGCAAGAACCTCGGACTGACTCTTGGTGAGCAGTTCTTC CASKNLGLTLGEQFF TRBJ2-1 - - TRBV27
TGTGCCAGCAGCTTTCCTGGTGGTGAGCAGTTCTTC CASSFPGGEQFF TRBJ2-1 - - TRBV7-9
TGTGCCAGCAGTGATGGGACAGCCTACGAGCAGTACTTC CASSDGTAYEQYF TRBJ2-7 - TRBD1 TRBV6-2/TRBV6-3
TGCGCCAGCTTAGGGCGGGAGGAGACCCAGTACTTC CASLGREETQYF TRBJ2-5 few TRBD2 TRBV5-1
TGCGCCAGCAGCCCAGTAGGGGTGACCTACAATGAGCAGTTCTTC CASSPVGVTYNEQFF TRBJ2-1 - - TRBV5-1
TGTGCCAGCAGCCAGGGACAGAGACATGGCTACACCTTC CASSQGQRHGYTF TRBJ1-2 - TRBD1 TRBV7-6
TGTGCCAGCAGCCAAGTAAACCATGAGCAGTTCTTC CASSQVNHEQFF TRBJ2-1 few - TRBV3-1
TGTGCCAGCACCTTAGGAAGGGGACGTAAACGCACAGATACGCAGTATTTT CASTLGRGRKRTDTQYF TRBJ2-3 - - TRBV7-8
TGTGCCAGCAGCCCCTTCTCCCCAGCCTCCGGTCAGTACTTC CASSPFSPASGQYF TRBJ2-4 few - TRBV7-2
TGTGCCAGCAGTGGGGGCAGGGGTGCCTACGAGCAGTACTTC CASSGGRGAYEQYF TRBJ2-7 - - TRBV2
TGCGCCAGCAGCCCCACAGACAGGAGAAATAACTATGGCTACACCTTC CASSPTDRRNNYGYTF TRBJ1-2 - - TRBV5-1
TGTGCCATCAGTGAGTCGGAAGGGGTGGTTTCCTACGAGCAGTACTTC CAISESEGVVSYEQYF TRBJ2-7 - - TRBV10-3
TGTGCCAGCAGTATGGCTGGCGGGGCACCCTACAATGAGCAGTACTTC CASSMAGGAPYNEQYF TRBJ2-7 - - TRBV28
TGCGCCAGCAGCCAAGATGAACAGGTTATGGCCTACGAGCAGTACTTC CASSQDEQVMAYEQYF TRBJ2-7 - - TRBV4-3
TGTGCCAGCAGCGATACACCGGGACAGGGTGGGGACGAGCAGTACTTC CASSDTPGQGGDEQYF TRBJ2-7 - TRBD1 TRBV14
TGTGCCAGCAGCTTATCACCTAGCCCAATGGAGACCCAGTACTTC CASSLSPSPMETQYF TRBJ2-5 - - TRBV11-2
TGTGCCAGCAGCTTGGGGGACTCCATCTCCTACAATGAGCAGTACTTC CASSLGDSISYNEQYF TRBJ2-7 once - TRBV5-6